This entry features one TCR beta chain sequence. This CDR3 is 17 amino acids long. Germline V lookup: CDR1 LGHNA, CDR2 YSLEER. The V gene lost 3 bases and the J gene lost 0 bases, with 17 bases spanning the gap. The data derive from a study of blood T cell repertoires in COVID-19. This table comes from immunoSEQ multiplex PCR, and its TCRdb copy is limited to in-frame clones, with some not included. The repertoire includes more than 250,000 clones, 70% to 90% of them detected once, and 1.5% to 2% sits in the top ten. Sequenced sample: peripheral blood. This chain joins TRBV4-3 and TRBJ1-1; D might be TRBD1 (6 bases). The receptor comes from a woman aged 25 to 39 with COVID-19, enrolled during active disease. The chain's CDR3 is CASSHAGTSKMNTEAFF. In nucleotides, the CDR3 is TGCGCCAGCAGCCATGCCGGGACAAGTAAGATGAACACTGAAGCTTTCTTT.